Listed below are T cell receptor beta chains from one sample, sequenced in a study of cytomegalovirus exposure and HLA in healthy donors. Clones were sequenced by immunoSEQ multiplex PCR, and TCRdb holds only the in-frame ones, with some missing. The repertoire consists of some 220,000 clones, with around 90% occurring once and the leading ten covering around 1.1%. Material for sequencing was PBMCs. The source of these receptors is a woman in her late teens or twenties in good health and CMV-seronegative. Each CDR3 is given with its conserved first and last residue. The order of the fields is J gene, clone size, V gene, D gene, CDR3 DNA, CDR3 protein. The D gene is left open where the match is weak. A clone size is listed for some rows: how often the clone was seen (once, few, many), or a class if it is expanded.

TRBJ1-1 - TRBV28 TRBD1 TGTGCCAGCAGTGACAACCTACAGGGGCCCACTGAAGCTTTCTTT CASSDNLQGPTEAFF
TRBJ1-3 - TRBV10-1 TRBD1 TGCGCCAGCAGGGGTAAGAGACAGGGGGCTTCTGGAAACACCATATATTTT CASRGKRQGASGNTIYF
TRBJ2-5 - TRBV5-6 TRBD2 TGTGCCAGCAGCTTGGGGAGCGGGAGGGCCAGACCTAAAGAGACCCAGTACTTC CASSLGSGRARPKETQYF
TRBJ2-6 - TRBV2 TRBD1 TGTGCCAGCACCATACAGGGGATCAGCTCTGGGGCCAACGTCCTGACTTTC CASTIQGISSGANVLTF
TRBJ2-1 - TRBV6-4 TRBD2 TGTGCCAGCAGTGTAGCGGGAGGGACCTACAATGAGCAGTTCTTC CASSVAGGTYNEQFF
TRBJ2-1 - TRBV6-5 - TGTGCCAGCAAAGGGTCCAGGGCCAGAGAGCAGTTCTTC CASKGSRAREQFF
TRBJ1-1 - TRBV7-9 TRBD1 TGTGCCAGCAGCCGTGGACAGGGGAACACTGAAGCTTTCTTT CASSRGQGNTEAFF
TRBJ2-1 - TRBV4-1 - TGCGCCAGCAGCCAAGCTCCCACAGACTACAATGAGCAGTTCTTC CASSQAPTDYNEQFF
TRBJ2-7 - TRBV6-1 TRBD1 TGTGCCAGCAGTGAAACTAGGACAGGGGGCAGCTACGAGCAGTACTTC CASSETRTGGSYEQYF
TRBJ2-5 - TRBV2 TRBD2 TGTGCCAGCAGTGAGCGGGGAGGACTAGCGGGAAGTCGGGAGACCCAGTACTTC CASSERGGLAGSRETQYF
TRBJ2-3 - TRBV29-1 TRBD2 TGCAGCGTTGGCGGGAGGTTCACAGATACGCAGTATTTT CSVGGRFTDTQYF
TRBJ2-5 - TRBV5-1 - TGCGCCAGCAGCTTGGCAGGGAAAGAGACCCAGTACTTC CASSLAGKETQYF
TRBJ2-1 - TRBV10-2 TRBD2 TGCGCCAGCAGTGAGTCTAGCGGGAGTAATGAGCAGTTCTTC CASSESSGSNEQFF
TRBJ1-3 - TRBV4-2 - TGTGCCAGCAGCCAAGATACCAGGGGACACCGAAACACCATATATTTT CASSQDTRGHRNTIYF
TRBJ1-1 - TRBV9 TRBD1 TGTGCCAGCAGCGCTGGGACAGGGGCCACTCGGACTGAAGCTTTCTTT CASSAGTGATRTEAFF
TRBJ2-7 - TRBV2 - TGTGCCAGCAGTGAAAGGCCCAGGATCCACGAGCAGTACTTC CASSERPRIHEQYF
TRBJ2-7 - TRBV30 TRBD1 TGTGCCTGGAGTACGGGACAGGGGGCGTACGAGCAGTACTTC CAWSTGQGAYEQYF
TRBJ1-2 - TRBV14 TRBD1 TGTGCCAGCAGCCCGACAGGGTTTTACGGCTACACCTTC CASSPTGFYGYTF
TRBJ2-7 once TRBV5-1 TRBD2 TGCGCCAGCAGCTTGGTCATCGGACTAGCGGTCTACGAGCAGTACTTC CASSLVIGLAVYEQYF
TRBJ1-1 - TRBV20-1 - TGCAGTGCCATTTCGGGCACTGAAGCTTTCTTT CSAISGTEAFF
TRBJ1-2 - TRBV30 TRBD1 TGTGCCTGGAGTACGACAGGGGACTATGGCTACACCTTC CAWSTTGDYGYTF